The sequence of this T cell receptor beta chain was determined in a study of OX40 agonist ivuxolimab in advanced cancers. Study information: Three patients, one with hepatocellular carcinoma and two with cutaneous melanoma, responded partially.

Some clones are missing from TCRdb's copy, which holds only in-frame ones; the method was immunoSEQ multiplex PCR. The table shows about 51,000 clones, with about 80% occurring only once. Points from the study as a whole: CD8+ T cells showed, on average, more clonal expansion than CD4+ cells.

This CDR3 has 17 residues. Germline CDR1 is MGHRA and CDR2 is YSYEKL. Losses at the gene ends were 5 bases for V and 5 bases for J; bases not matched to a gene: 10. As regards this clone: Its cognate antigen is unknown.

Here the sequenced sample was CD4+ or CD8+ T cells sorted from blood, taken in a trial of the OX40 agonist ivuxolimab. The V call is TRBV4-1, the J call TRBJ2-2; TRBD2 aligns across 11 bases. The sequence derives from an adult with an advanced solid tumor such as melanoma, head and neck, liver or kidney cancer. CDR3 coding DNA: TGCGCCAGCAGCTTCAGAACTAGCGGGGGACCGACCGGGGAGCTGTTTTTT. It encodes CASSFRTSGGPTGELFF.